The 2 T cell receptor beta chains given below trace back to one sample, sequenced in a study of blood T cell repertoires in COVID-19. Method: immunoSEQ multiplex PCR; TCRdb's copy keeps in-frame clones and lacks some. The data hold under 250,000 clones, with around nine tenths observed a single time. Sequencing used PBMCs or T cells enriched from blood (not recorded which). These receptor sequences come from a woman in her thirties who had been exposed to COVID-19.

V and J are TRBV5-5 and TRBJ2-2, with D perhaps TRBD1 (6 bases). The V gene lost 4 bases and the J gene lost 7 bases, with 11 bases spanning the gap. The CDR3 covers 13 residues. Germline V gene lookup returns CDR1 SGHKS and CDR2 YYEKEE (reference sequence). The CDR3 nucleotides read TGTGCCAGCAGCGTCGCAGGGGTCGGGGAGCTGTTTTTT. This encodes CASSVAGVGELFF.

The chain combines TRBV7-9 with TRBJ2-1, with D possibly TRBD1 on 6 matching bases. The CDR3 loop spans 16 amino acids. The germline V gene encodes CDR1 SEHNR and CDR2 FQNEAQ (reference sequence). V dropped 2 bases and J dropped 2 bases, with 13 bases sitting between them. CDR3 amino acids: CASSLRGRGPYNEQFF. Here the CDR3 DNA reads TGTGCCAGCAGCTTAAGAGGCAGGGGCCCCTACAATGAGCAGTTCTTC.